The clone carrying this TCR beta chain was observed many times. The antigen is undetermined. This sample was taken from a study of T cell responses to AZD1222 COVID-19 vaccine. General observations from the study: Mostly white British, mostly female donors; authors suggested clonal diversity may be underestimated. Repertoires were collected only later (after the peak T cell response had occurred).

The protocol was immunoSEQ multiplex PCR, while the TCRdb copy is restricted to in-frame clones and leaves out a portion. The data hold 130,000 to 150,000 clones, with around 88% observed a single time. Sequenced material: peripheral blood, taken on day 0 of AZD1222 vaccination. The sequence was collected from an adult in good health.

CDR3: CATRRQAEQYF. CDR3 in DNA: TGTGCCACCAGACGACAGGCAGAGCAGTACTTC. V gene TRBV15 combines with J gene TRBJ2-7, with TRBD1 as a possible D gene (6 bases). Deletions cut 6 bases from V and 7 bases from J, with 10 bases between. The germline CDR1 and CDR2 sequences are LNHNV and YYDKDF (reference sequence). The CDR3 totals 11 residues. Looking up the rest from reference TRBV15 and TRBJ2-7 gives the full variable domain: DAMVIQNPRYQVTQFGKPVTLSCSQTLNHNVMYWYQQKSSQAPKLLFHYYDKDFNNEADTPDNFQSRRPNTSFCFLDIRSPGLGDTAMYLCATRRQAEQYFGPGTRLTVT.